This T cell receptor (beta chain) was profiled in a study of cytomegalovirus exposure and HLA in healthy donors. Overall study findings and caveats: It was fewer than 200 TCR beta chains that were listed as cytomegalovirus-associated. In a later analysis, V- and J-gene trimming of beta chains associated with a DCLRE1C missense variant, replicated independently.

The CDR3 runs 15 residues. The germline gives CDR1 SGHVS, CDR2 FQNEAQ. PCR involved 60 Vbeta and 13 Jbeta primers. Data came from immunoSEQ multiplex PCR; TCRdb stores just in-frame clones and leaves some out. The sample contains 150,000 to 200,000 clones, roughly 83% of which appear only once. Concerning this clone itself: No antigen is known for it.

The V gene is TRBV7-8, the J gene TRBJ2-5, with a possible D match to TRBD1 (6 bases). The DNA end lines up better with TRBJ2-7; the J call may be wrong. Sequenced sample: PBMCs. This TCR came from a woman aged 45-59 years in good health and CMV-seronegative. The CDR3 protein is CASSSQGRLTYEQYF. CDR3 DNA: TGTGCCAGCAGCTCACAGGGAAGACTTACCTACGAGCAGTACTTC.